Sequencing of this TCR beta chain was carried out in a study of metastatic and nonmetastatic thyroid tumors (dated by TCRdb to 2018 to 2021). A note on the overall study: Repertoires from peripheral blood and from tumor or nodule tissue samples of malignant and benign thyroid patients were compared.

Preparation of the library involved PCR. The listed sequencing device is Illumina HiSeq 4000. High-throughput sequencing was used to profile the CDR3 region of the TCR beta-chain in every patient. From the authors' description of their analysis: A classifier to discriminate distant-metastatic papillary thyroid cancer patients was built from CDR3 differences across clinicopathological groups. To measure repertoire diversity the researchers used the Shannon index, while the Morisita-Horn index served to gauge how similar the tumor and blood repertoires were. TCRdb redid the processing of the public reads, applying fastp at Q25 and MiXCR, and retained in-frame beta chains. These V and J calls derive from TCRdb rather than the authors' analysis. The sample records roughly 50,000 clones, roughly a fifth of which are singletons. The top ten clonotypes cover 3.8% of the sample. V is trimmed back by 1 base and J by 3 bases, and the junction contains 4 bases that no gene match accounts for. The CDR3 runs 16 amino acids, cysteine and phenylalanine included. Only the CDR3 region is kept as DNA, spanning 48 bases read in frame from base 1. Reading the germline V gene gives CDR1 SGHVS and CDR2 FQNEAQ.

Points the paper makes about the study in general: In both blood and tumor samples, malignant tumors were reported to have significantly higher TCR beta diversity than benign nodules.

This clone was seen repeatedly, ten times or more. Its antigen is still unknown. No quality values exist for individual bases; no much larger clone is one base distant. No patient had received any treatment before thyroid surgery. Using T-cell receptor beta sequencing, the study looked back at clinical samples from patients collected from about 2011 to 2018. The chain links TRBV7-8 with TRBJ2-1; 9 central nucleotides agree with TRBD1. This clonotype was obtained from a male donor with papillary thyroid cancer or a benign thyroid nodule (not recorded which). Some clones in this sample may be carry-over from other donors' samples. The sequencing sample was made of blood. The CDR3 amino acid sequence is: CASSLVETGGYNEQFF. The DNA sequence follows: TGTGCCAGCAGCTTAGTAGAGACAGGGGGCTACAATGAGCAGTTCTTC.